These 21 T cell receptor beta chains share one sample of origin, sequenced in a study of identical twins. TCRdb redid the calling of the 5' RACE reads with MiXCR, one entry per CDR3 protein. The sample includes fewer than 650,000 distinct CDR3 sequences, roughly 9.5% seen only once; the top ten take more than 2.5%. These sequences were also reported in another study, on yellow fever vaccine responses in identical twins.

The sequenced material came from PBMCs. All receptors come from a woman aged 18-30 years in good health.

As concerns this clonotype: This may stem from a read error, because a much larger clone lies one nucleotide away. The conserved final phenylalanine or tryptophan is absent from the CDR3, which likely points to a read error. This rearrangement joins TRBV7-9 to TRBJ2-1, with D tentatively TRBD2 (6 bases). The germline V gene has CDR1 SEHNR and CDR2 FQNEAQ (reference sequence). CDR3 length: 15 residues. V lost 4 bases, J lost 3 bases, and 13 bases lay in between. The CDR3 DNA follows: TGTGCCAGCAGCTCGTCCGGGACTTTCTACAATGAGCAGTTCCTC. Translated, it gives CASSSSGTFYNEQFL.

The rearrangement links TRBV20-1 to TRBJ2-1, with 7 bases aligning to TRBD2. The germline CDR1 and CDR2 sequences are DFQATT and SNEGSKA (reference sequence). With 5 bases clipped from V and 7 bases from J, the junction kept 11 bases outside the gene matches. The CDR3 has 14 residues. CDR3 in amino acids: CSAPVGREHNEQFF. CDR3 DNA: TGCAGTGCTCCGGTCGGGCGGGAGCATAATGAGCAGTTCTTC.

This clonotype was detected ten times or more. The chain is built from TRBV30 and TRBJ2-5, with D unclear. CDR1 GTSNPN and CDR2 SVGIG come from the germline V gene (reference sequence). V gave up 2 bases and J gave up 1 base, with 11 bases separating them. The CDR3 is 14 residues long. The CDR3 sequence: CAWSPGGTQETQYF. The CDR3, as DNA: TGTGCCTGGAGTCCGGGCGGAACCCAAGAGACCCAGTACTTC.

Only a few counts were recorded for this clonotype. The gene calls are TRBV28 and TRBJ2-3; 7 bases match TRBD2. V dropped 4 bases and J dropped 2; count of bases not matched to a gene: 9. The CDR3 loop spans 16 amino acids. Germline V lookup: CDR1 MDHEN, CDR2 SYDVKM. The CDR3 bases are TGTGCCAGCAGTTCAACCGGGCTAGCGGACACAGATACGCAGTATTTT. Its protein is CASSSTGLADTDTQYF.

In this sample, this clonotype turned up many times. The chain recombines TRBV7-9 with TRBJ2-5; TRBD1 aligns across 7 bases. This CDR3 spans 14 amino acids. Unmatched junction bases numbered 7, after V lost 5 bases and J lost 4 bases. Germline CDR1 SEHNR, CDR2 FQNEAQ (reference sequence). CDR3 region: CASSRQGRGETQYF. The CDR3 region has the DNA TGTGCCAGCAGCCGACAGGGAAGGGGAGAGACCCAGTACTTC.

The rearrangement links TRBV7-9 to TRBJ2-7; 8 bases are a match to TRBD2. J lost 5 bases, V lost 2 bases, and 11 bases had no gene match. The CDR3 sequence is 16 residues long. Germline CDR1 is SEHNR and CDR2 is FQNEAQ (reference sequence). The CDR3 sequence is CASSLLSGGQIDEQYF. The CDR3 nucleotides read TGTGCCAGCAGCTTACTCTCGGGGGGGCAAATAGACGAGCAGTACTTC.

V gene TRBV2 combines with J gene TRBJ2-7, with 9 nucleotides matching TRBD2. The trim removed 7 bases at V and 7 bases at J, leaving 11 bases unmatched. The CDR3 is 14 residues long. CDR1 is SNHLY and CDR2 is FYNNEI in the germline V gene. The CDR3 loop is CASKRSAGGEEQYF. CDR3 sequence (DNA): TGTGCCAGCAAGAGGAGTGCGGGAGGGGAGGAGCAGTACTTC.

This clonotype was counted only a few times. The chain joins TRBV10-3 to TRBJ1-2; D is uncertain. V was clipped by 4 bases and J by 6 bases, with 9 bases between them. This CDR3 has 12 residues. Germline CDR1 ENHRY, CDR2 SYGVKD. The CDR3 sequence: CAISGGENGYTF. In nucleotides, the CDR3 is TGTGCCATCAGTGGCGGGGAGAATGGCTACACCTTC.

This clonotype appeared many times. V usage is TRBV12-3 or TRBV12-4 and J usage is TRBJ2-7, with D possibly matching TRBD1 (5 bases). Trimming left V 3 bases short and J 0 bases short, with 18 bases between. This CDR3 contains 17 residues. DNA of the CDR3: TGTGCCAGCAGTTTCTTGGAGCACAGGTTTAGCTCCTACGAGCAGTACTTC. Translated: CASSFLEHRFSSYEQYF.

This clonotype has a count of ten or more. V and J are TRBV5-5 and TRBJ2-5; D gene ambiguous. Germline CDR1 is SGHKS and CDR2 is YYEKEE (reference sequence). Between the trimmed V and J ends, which lost 4 bases and 4 bases, there was a span of 17 bases. This CDR3 is built from 15 residues. CDR3 protein: CASSLAWQMGETQYF. The CDR3 DNA is TGTGCCAGCAGCCTGGCTTGGCAGATGGGAGAGACCCAGTACTTC.

This clonotype was recorded many times. The chain couples TRBV6-5 to TRBJ2-7; 8 nucleotides align to TRBD2. The CDR3 loop spans 16 amino acids. CDR1 MNHEY and CDR2 SVGAGI come from the germline V gene. V was pared by 2 bases and J by 6 bases, with 12 bases of the junction left unmatched. The CDR3 sequence is CASSYLTLAASGEQYF. CDR3 nucleotides: TGTGCCAGCAGTTACCTTACACTAGCGGCATCGGGCGAGCAGTACTTC.

In this sample, this clonotype turned up many times. The chain recombines TRBV12-3 or TRBV12-4 with TRBJ1-5; TRBD1 might be the D (6 bases). V dropped 3 bases and J dropped 6 bases, with 9 bases sitting between them. The CDR3 spans 13 residues. The CDR3 reads CASSFGQSQPQHF. The CDR3 bases are TGTGCCAGCAGTTTTGGACAGAGTCAGCCCCAGCATTTT.

This clonotype was recorded a few times. The chain carries TRBV15 and TRBJ1-3; tentative D call: TRBD1 (6 bases). Germline lookup yields CDR1 LNHNV and CDR2 YYDKDF (reference sequence). The CDR3 totals 16 residues. V lost 3 bases to trimming and J lost 1 base, with 13 bases between them. The CDR3 region is CATSSRGAGSGNTIYF. CDR3 nucleotide sequence: TGTGCCACCAGCAGCCGGGGGGCCGGATCTGGAAACACCATATATTTT.

This clonotype was recorded at least ten times. This chain links TRBV7-9 with TRBJ2-5; a possible D gene is TRBD2 (5 bases). The CDR3 is 17 residues long. Germline V lookup: CDR1 SEHNR, CDR2 FQNEAQ (reference sequence). V was cut by 5 bases and J by 3 bases, with 22 bases left in between. In DNA, the CDR3 is TGTGCCAGCAGCGATCCAAATAACGGACTGAACAAAGAGACCCAGTACTTC. Its protein product is CASSDPNNGLNKETQYF. The full variable domain, its missing parts supplied by reference TRBV7-9 and TRBJ2-5, is DTGVSQNPRHKITKRGQNVTFRCDPISEHNRLYWYRQTLGQGPEFLTYFQNEAQLEKSRLLSDRFSAERPKGSFSTLEIQRTEQGDSAMYLCASSDPNNGLNKETQYFGPGTRLLVL.

This chain joins TRBV7-6 and TRBJ1-1; 7 nucleotides agree with TRBD1. Germline loops: CDR1 SGHVS, CDR2 FNYEAQ. This CDR3 has 19 amino acids. Unmatched junction bases numbered 20, after V lost 6 bases and J lost 1 base. This CDR3 reads CASRQSKGFRQGENTEAFF. DNA of the CDR3: TGTGCCAGCAGACAATCTAAGGGTTTCAGACAGGGCGAGAACACTGAAGCTTTCTTT.

The J gene is TRBJ2-1, the V gene TRBV5-1; 12 nucleotides agree with TRBD2. Per germline, CDR1 SGHRS and CDR2 YFSETQ. This CDR3 is built from 17 residues. Trimming removed 4 bases from V and 3 bases from J; junction bases left unmatched: 8. The CDR3 coding sequence is TGCGCCAGCAGCGAGATCGCTAGCGGGGGGGTCTACAATGAGCAGTTCTTC. Translating it yields CASSEIASGGVYNEQFF.

The chain combines TRBV30 with TRBJ2-5; TRBD1 agrees at 9 bases. This CDR3 has 14 amino acids. Germline values: CDR1 GTSNPN, CDR2 SVGIG (reference sequence). Germline trimming cut 3 bases from V and 5 bases from J; bases unmatched to any gene: 7. CDR3 region: CAWRGTGFVETQYF. DNA for the CDR3: TGTGCCTGGAGGGGGACAGGGTTTGTTGAGACCCAGTACTTC.

This clonotype was detected ten times or more. CDR3 amino acids: CASSPDIFSDTQYF. CDR3 in DNA: TGTGCCAGCAGTCCTGACATTTTTTCCGATACGCAGTATTTT. This sequence joins TRBV28 and TRBJ2-3; the D is unclear. The germline gives CDR1 MDHEN, CDR2 SYDVKM. This CDR3 has 14 residues. The ends were cut back, 5 bases at V and 6 bases at J, with 15 bases in the middle.

This clonotype was found many times. This chain uses TRBV3-1 with TRBJ2-3; TRBD2 might be the D (6 bases). Deletions cut 3 bases from V and 2 bases from J, with 9 bases between. Germline assignment: CDR1 LGHDT and CDR2 YNNKEL (reference sequence). The CDR3 length is 14 residues. CDR3 in DNA: TGTGCCAGCAGCCAGACTAGTGTCACAGATACGCAGTATTTT. Translated: CASSQTSVTDTQYF.

V usage is TRBV6-1 and J usage is TRBJ2-7; 10 bases line up with TRBD1. The CDR3 sequence is 13 residues long. V gave up 4 bases and J gave up 8 bases; unmatched junction bases: 5. Germline loops: CDR1 MNHNS, CDR2 SASEGT. CDR3 loop: CASSVGQGFKQYF. The CDR3 bases are TGTGCCAGCAGTGTGGGACAGGGGTTTAAGCAGTACTTC.

J is TRBJ2-3 and V is TRBV20-1; TRBD1 might be the D (5 bases). CDR3 length: 11 amino acids. Per the germline V gene, CDR1 is DFQATT and CDR2 is SNEGSKA (reference sequence). The CDR3 protein is CSRADIDTQYF. CDR3 in DNA: TGCAGCAGGGCGGACATAGATACGCAGTATTTT.